A selection of T cell receptor beta chains follows, all from one sample in a study of T-cell reconstitution after alpha-beta-depleted transplantation in children. Each CDR3 protein is one row after TCRdb ran MiXCR on the PCR reads. Of roughly 570,000 distinct CDR3 sequences listed, over 20% are singletons. The material was PBMCs, obtained before TCRalphabeta/CD19-depleted stem cell transplant. The receptors shown here come from a boy under two years old with Wiskott-Aldrich syndrome, due to receive a stem cell transplant. Each CDR3 is given with its conserved first and last residue. A D gene is named only where the DNA matches it firmly. Clone size, where shown, is once, few, many, or a class for clones that have expanded.

clone_size,v_call,d_call,j_call,cdr3_nt,cdr3_aa
few,TRBV11-2,-,TRBJ1-3,TGTGCCAGCAGCGCCTTAAAGGGTAGAAGGAACACCATATATTTT,CASSALKGRRNTIYF
few,TRBV11-2,-,TRBJ2-2,TGTGCCAGCAGCTTACGGCCACGGGGTGACACCGGGGAGCTGTTTTTT,CASSLRPRGDTGELFF
few,TRBV5-6,-,TRBJ2-3,TGTGCCAGCAGCTTGGCCAAGGGTACAGATACGCAGTATTTT,CASSLAKGTDTQYF
-,TRBV5-1,-,TRBJ2-4,TGCGCCAGCAGCCTCGCCCTAGGCAAAAACATTCAGTACTTC,CASSLALGKNIQYF
few,TRBV3-1,-,TRBJ1-2,TGTGCCAGCAGCTTAACAGGGATCTATGGCTACACCTTC,CASSLTGIYGYTF
-,TRBV4-2,-,TRBJ2-6,TGTGCCAGCAGCCAAGTTGGGGTTGCTGGGGCCAACGTCCTGACTTTC,CASSQVGVAGANVLTF
-,TRBV20-1,TRBD2,TRBJ2-7,TGCAGTGCGATGATACGGGAGGGGCTATACGAGCAGTACTTC,CSAMIREGLYEQYF
-,TRBV12-3/TRBV12-4,TRBD1,TRBJ1-6,TGTGCCAGCGGGGGGACAGCTAATTCACCCCTCCACTTT,CASGGTANSPLHF
-,TRBV12-3/TRBV12-4,TRBD2,TRBJ2-1,TGTGCCAGCAGTAAGACTAGCGGGTCATACAATGAGCAGTTCTTC,CASSKTSGSYNEQFF
few,TRBV29-1,-,TRBJ2-1,TGCAGCGTTGAAGGGGGTTTTAGGTCCTACAATGAGCAGTTCTTC,CSVEGGFRSYNEQFF
-,TRBV5-1,TRBD2,TRBJ2-1,TGCGCCAGCAGCGCGGGACTAGCGGGAGTAAATGAGCAGTTCTTC,CASSAGLAGVNEQFF
-,TRBV5-1,TRBD2,TRBJ2-5,TGCGCCAGCAGCTCACTAGCGGGAGGGGAAGAGACCCAGTACTTC,CASSSLAGGEETQYF